This T cell receptor beta chain is drawn from a study of blood T cell repertoires in COVID-19. Assay used: immunoSEQ multiplex PCR; TCRdb lists only in-frame clones, some missing. The table records fewer than 85,000 clones, 70% to 85% of them present only once. Germline V gene data show CDR1 as KGHSH and CDR2 as LQKENI. The trim removed 3 bases at V and 5 bases at J, leaving 6 bases unmatched. The CDR3 sequence is 16 residues long. The source is a man in his 60s with active or convalescent COVID-19. The rearrangement joins TRBV18 to TRBJ2-3; 12 nucleotides match TRBD2. The sequenced sample was peripheral blood. This CDR3 reads CASSPGLAGSGDTQYF. The CDR3 DNA follows: TGTGCCAGCTCACCCGGACTAGCGGGGTCGGGAGATACGCAGTATTTT. The entire variable domain, with the rest obtained from reference TRBV18 and TRBJ2-3, is as follows: NAGVMQNPRHLVRRRGQEARLRCSPMKGHSHVYWYRQLPEEGLKFMVYLQKENIIDESGMPKERFSAEFPKEGPSILRIQQVVRGDSAAYFCASSPGLAGSGDTQYFGPGTRLTVL.